This TCR beta chain derives from a study of post-analysis software for immune sequencing data. Study observations and caveats: Five TRBV segments occurring more often in patients than controls included TRBV5-6, TRBV5-1 and TRBV20-1. Controls' normalized Chao1 diversity significantly exceeded that of multiple sclerosis patients.

The CDR3 runs to 18 residues. Losses at the gene ends were 0 bases for V and 4 bases for J; bases not matched to a gene: 12. The germline CDR1 and CDR2 sequences are LGHNA and YNFKEQ. Prepared TCR beta cDNA libraries contained unique molecular identifiers. TCRdb processed the PCR reads anew with MiXCR; each CDR3 protein has one entry. The sample carries hundreds of thousands of distinct CDR3 sequences, under 70% recorded once. Notes on this clonotype: Its cognate antigen is unknown.

This TCR was recovered from a girl aged 5 to 17 with multiple sclerosis. The rearrangement links TRBV4-2 to TRBJ2-3; 8 bases agree with TRBD2. The specimen was blood. The CDR3 region has the DNA TGTGCCAGCAGCCAAGAGGGATCTTTAGCGGGAAAGGCAGATACGCAGTATTTT. Protein sequence: CASSQEGSLAGKADTQYF.